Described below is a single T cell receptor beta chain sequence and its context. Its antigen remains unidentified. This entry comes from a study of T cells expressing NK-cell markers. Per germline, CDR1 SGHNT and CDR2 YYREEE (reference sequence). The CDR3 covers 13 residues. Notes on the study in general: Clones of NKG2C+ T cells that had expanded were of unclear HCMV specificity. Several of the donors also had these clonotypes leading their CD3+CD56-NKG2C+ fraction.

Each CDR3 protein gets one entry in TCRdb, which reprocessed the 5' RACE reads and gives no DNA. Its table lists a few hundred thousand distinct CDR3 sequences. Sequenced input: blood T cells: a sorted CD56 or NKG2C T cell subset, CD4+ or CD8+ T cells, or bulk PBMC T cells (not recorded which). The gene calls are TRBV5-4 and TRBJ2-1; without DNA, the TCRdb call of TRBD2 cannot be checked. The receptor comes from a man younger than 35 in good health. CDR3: CATVLDRDNEQFF.